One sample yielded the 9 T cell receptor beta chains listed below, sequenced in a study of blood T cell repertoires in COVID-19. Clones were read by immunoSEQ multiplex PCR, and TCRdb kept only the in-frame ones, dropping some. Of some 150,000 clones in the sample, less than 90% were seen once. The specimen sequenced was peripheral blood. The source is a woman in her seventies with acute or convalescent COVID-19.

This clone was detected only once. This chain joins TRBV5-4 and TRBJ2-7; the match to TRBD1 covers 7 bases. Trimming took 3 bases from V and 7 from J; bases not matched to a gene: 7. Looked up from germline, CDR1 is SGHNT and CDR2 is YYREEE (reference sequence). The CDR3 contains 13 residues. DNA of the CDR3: TGTGCCAGCAGCTCACAGGGGTTTAGGGAGCAGTACGTC. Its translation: CASSSQGFREQYV.

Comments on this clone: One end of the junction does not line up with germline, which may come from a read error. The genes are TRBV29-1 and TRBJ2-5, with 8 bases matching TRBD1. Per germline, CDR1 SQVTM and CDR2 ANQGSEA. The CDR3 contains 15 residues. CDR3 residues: CSVDGQGGFREAQYF. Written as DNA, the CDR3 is TGCAGCGTTGACGGACAGGGCGGTTTTCGAGAGGCCCAGTACTTC.

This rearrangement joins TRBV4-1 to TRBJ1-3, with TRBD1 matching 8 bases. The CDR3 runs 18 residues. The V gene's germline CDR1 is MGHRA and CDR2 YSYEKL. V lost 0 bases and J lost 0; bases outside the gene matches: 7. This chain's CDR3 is CASSQDAGQASSGNTIYF. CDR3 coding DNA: TGCGCCAGCAGCCAAGATGCGGGACAGGCTAGCTCTGGAAACACCATATATTTT.

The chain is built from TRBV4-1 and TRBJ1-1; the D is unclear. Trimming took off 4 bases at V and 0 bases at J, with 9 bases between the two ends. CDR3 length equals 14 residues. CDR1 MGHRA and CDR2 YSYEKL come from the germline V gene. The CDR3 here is CASSRGLMNTEAFF. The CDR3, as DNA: TGCGCCAGCAGCCGAGGACTAATGAACACTGAAGCTTTCTTT.

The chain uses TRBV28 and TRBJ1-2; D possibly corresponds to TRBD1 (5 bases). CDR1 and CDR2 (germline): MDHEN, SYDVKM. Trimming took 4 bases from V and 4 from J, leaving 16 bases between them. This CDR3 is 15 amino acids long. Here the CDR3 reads CASSSRSGAIYGYTF. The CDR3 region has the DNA TGTGCCAGCAGTTCTCGGAGTGGGGCGATCTATGGCTACACCTTC.

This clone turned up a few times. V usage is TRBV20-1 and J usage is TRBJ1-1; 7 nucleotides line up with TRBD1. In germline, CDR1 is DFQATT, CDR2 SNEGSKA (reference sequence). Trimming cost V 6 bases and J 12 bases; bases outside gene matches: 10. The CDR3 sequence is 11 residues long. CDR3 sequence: CSAGPGQMTFF. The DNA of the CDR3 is TGCAGTGCCGGTCCGGGACAGATGACTTTCTTT.

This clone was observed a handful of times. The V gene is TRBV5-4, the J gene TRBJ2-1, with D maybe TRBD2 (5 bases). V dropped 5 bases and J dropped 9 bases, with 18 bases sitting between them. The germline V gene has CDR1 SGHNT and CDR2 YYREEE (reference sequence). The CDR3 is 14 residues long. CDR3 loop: CASSSVKKAPEQFF. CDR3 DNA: TGTGCCAGCAGTAGCGTGAAGAAGGCACCTGAGCAGTTCTTC.

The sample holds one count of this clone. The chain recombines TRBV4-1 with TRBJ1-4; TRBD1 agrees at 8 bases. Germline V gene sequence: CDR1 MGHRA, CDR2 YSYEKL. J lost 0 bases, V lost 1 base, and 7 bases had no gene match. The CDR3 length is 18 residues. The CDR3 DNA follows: TGCGCCAGCAGCCAAGGTCGAGCAGGGGGCGCAACTAATGAAAAACTGTTTTTT. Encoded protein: CASSQGRAGGATNEKLFF.

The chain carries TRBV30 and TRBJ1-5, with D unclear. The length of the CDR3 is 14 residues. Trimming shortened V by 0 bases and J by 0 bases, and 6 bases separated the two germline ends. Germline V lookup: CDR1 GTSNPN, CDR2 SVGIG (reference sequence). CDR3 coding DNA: TGTGCCTGGAGTGTTCCGTATAGCAATCAGCCCCAGCATTTT. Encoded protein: CAWSVPYSNQPQHF.